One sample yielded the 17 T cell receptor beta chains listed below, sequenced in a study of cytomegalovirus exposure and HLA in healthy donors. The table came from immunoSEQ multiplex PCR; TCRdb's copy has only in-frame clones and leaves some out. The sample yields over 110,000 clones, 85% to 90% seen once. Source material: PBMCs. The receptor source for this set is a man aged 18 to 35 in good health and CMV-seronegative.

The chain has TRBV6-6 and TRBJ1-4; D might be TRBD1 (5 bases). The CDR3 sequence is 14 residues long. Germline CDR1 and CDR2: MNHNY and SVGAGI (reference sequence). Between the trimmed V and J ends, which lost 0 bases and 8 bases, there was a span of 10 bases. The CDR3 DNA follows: TGTGCCAGCAGTTACTCCAGACGGGGGGAAAAACTGTTTTTT. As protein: CASSYSRRGEKLFF.

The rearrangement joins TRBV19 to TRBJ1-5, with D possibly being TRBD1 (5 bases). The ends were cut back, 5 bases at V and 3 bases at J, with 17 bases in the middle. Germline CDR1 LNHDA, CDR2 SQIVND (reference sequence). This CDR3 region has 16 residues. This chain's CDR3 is CASSEGVLGLNQPQHF. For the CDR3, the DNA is TGTGCCAGTAGTGAAGGGGTGCTGGGACTCAATCAGCCCCAGCATTTT. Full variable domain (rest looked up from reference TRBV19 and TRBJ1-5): DGGITQSPKYLFRKEGQNVTLSCEQNLNHDAMYWYRQDPGQGLRLIYYSQIVNDFQKGDIAEGYSVSREKKESFPLTVTSAQKNPTAFYLCASSEGVLGLNQPQHFGDGTRLSIL.

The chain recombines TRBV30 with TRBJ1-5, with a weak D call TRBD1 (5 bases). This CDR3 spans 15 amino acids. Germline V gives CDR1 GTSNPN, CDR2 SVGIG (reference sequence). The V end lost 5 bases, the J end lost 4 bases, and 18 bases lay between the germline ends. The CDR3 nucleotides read TGTGCCTGGTCTATTAGGTGGGGGGTTAATCAGCCCCAGCATTTT. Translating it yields CAWSIRWGVNQPQHF.

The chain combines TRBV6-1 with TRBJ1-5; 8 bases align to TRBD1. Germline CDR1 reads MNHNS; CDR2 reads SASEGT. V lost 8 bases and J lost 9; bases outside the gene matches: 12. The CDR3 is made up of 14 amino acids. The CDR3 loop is CASGRTGPPGPQHF. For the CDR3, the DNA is TGTGCCAGCGGTAGGACAGGGCCCCCCGGGCCCCAGCATTTT.

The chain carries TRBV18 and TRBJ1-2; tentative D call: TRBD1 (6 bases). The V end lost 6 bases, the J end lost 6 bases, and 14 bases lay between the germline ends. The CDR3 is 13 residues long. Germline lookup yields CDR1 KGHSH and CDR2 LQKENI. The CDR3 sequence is CASSPTGMDGYTF. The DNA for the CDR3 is TGTGCCAGCTCTCCTACAGGGATGGATGGCTACACCTTC.

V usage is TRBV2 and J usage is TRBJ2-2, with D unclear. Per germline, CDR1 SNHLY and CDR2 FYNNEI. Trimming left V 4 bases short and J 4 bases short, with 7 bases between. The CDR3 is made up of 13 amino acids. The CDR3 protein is CASSGESTGELFF. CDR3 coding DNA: TGTGCCAGCAGTGGTGAGAGCACCGGGGAGCTGTTTTTT.

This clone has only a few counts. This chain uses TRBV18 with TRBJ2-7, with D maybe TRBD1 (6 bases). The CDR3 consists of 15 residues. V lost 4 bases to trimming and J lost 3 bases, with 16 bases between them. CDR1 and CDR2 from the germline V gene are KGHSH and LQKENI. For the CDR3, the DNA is TGTGCCAGCTCACAAGACAGGACCACCCTCTACGAGCAGTACTTC. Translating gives CASSQDRTTLYEQYF.

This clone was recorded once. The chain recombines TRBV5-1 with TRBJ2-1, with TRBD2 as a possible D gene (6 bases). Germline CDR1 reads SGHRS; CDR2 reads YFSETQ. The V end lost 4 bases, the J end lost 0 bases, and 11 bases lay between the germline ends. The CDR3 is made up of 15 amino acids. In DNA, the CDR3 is TGCGCCAGCAGCCGGGACTTAGGCTCCTACAATGAGCAGTTCTTC. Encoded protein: CASSRDLGSYNEQFF. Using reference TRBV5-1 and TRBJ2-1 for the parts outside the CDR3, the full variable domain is KAGVTQTPRYLIKTRGQQVTLSCSPISGHRSVSWYQQTPGQGLQFLFEYFSETQRNKGNFPGRFSGRQFSNSRSEMNVSTLELGDSALYLCASSRDLGSYNEQFFGPGTRLTVL.

The CDR3 sequence is CASSLGQATNEKLFF. The CDR3 region has the DNA TGTGCCAGCAGCTTAGGACAGGCAACTAATGAAAAACTGTTTTTT. V and J are TRBV7-2 and TRBJ1-4; a possible D gene is TRBD1 (6 bases). V was shortened by 1 base and J by 0 bases, with 6 bases between the two germline ends. CDR3 size: 15 residues. Germline V CDR1 and CDR2: SGHTA, FQGNSA.

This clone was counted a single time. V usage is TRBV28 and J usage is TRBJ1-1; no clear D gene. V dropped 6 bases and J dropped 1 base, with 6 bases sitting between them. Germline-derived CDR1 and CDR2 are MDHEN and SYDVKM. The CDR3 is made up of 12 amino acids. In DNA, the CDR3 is TGTGCCAGCAGCCCAGGGAACACTGAAGCTTTCTTT. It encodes CASSPGNTEAFF.

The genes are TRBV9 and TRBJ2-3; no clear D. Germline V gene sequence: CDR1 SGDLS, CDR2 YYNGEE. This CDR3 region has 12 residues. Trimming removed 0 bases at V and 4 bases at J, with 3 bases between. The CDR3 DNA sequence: TGTGCCAGCAGCGTAGACTCAGATACGCAGTATTTT. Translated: CASSVDSDTQYF.

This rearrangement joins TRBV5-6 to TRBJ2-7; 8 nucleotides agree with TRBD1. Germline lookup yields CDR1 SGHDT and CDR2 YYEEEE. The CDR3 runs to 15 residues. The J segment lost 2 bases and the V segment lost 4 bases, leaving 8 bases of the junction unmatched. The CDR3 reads CASSLLDRGAYEQYF. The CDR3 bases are TGTGCCAGCAGCCTGCTAGACAGGGGCGCCTACGAGCAGTACTTC.

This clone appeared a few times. The CDR3: CASGPDRDNQPQHF. DNA of the CDR3: TGTGCTAGTGGCCCTGACAGGGATAATCAGCCCCAGCATTTT. This chain uses TRBV12-5 with TRBJ1-5, with 7 bases aligning to TRBD1. The CDR3 spans 14 residues. Germline trimming cut 6 bases from V and 4 bases from J; bases unmatched to any gene: 6. CDR1 is LGHNT, CDR2 FRNRAP, per germline.

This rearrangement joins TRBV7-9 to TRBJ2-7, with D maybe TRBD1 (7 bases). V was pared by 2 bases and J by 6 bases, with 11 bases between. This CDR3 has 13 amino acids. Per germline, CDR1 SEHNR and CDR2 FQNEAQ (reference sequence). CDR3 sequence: CASSLTGEAEQYF. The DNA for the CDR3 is TGTGCCAGCAGCTTAACAGGGGAGGCCGAGCAGTACTTC. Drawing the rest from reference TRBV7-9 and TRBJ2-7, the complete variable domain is DTGVSQNPRHKITKRGQNVTFRCDPISEHNRLYWYRQTLGQGPEFLTYFQNEAQLEKSRLLSDRFSAERPKGSFSTLEIQRTEQGDSAMYLCASSLTGEAEQYFGPGTRLTVT.

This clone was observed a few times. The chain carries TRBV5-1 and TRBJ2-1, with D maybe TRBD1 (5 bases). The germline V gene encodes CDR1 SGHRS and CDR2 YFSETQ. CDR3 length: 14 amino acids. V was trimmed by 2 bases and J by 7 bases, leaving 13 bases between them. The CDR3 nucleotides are TGCGCCAGCAGCTTATCGTACCCAGGGAATGAGCAGTTCTTC. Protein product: CASSLSYPGNEQFF.

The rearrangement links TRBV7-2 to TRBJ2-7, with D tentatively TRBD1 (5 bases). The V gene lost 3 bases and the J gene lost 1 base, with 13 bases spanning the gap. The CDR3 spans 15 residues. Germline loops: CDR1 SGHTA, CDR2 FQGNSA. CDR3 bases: TGTGCCAGCAGCTTGGGGTGGGGCAGGTCCTACGAGCAGTACTTC. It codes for CASSLGWGRSYEQYF.

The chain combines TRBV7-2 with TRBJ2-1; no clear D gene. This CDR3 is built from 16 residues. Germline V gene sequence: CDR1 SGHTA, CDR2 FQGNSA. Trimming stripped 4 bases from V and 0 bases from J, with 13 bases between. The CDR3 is CASSWRSWSSYNEQFF. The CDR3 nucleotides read TGTGCCAGCAGCTGGCGATCCTGGAGCTCCTACAATGAGCAGTTCTTC.